This entry features one TCR beta chain sequence. The table lists this clone with a count of one. The antigen it binds to is not known. Qualities for individual bases were not recorded, and no much larger clone is one base off. The germline V gene (reference sequence) specifies SEHNR as CDR1 and FQNEAQ as CDR2. Deletion took 1 base off V and 2 bases off J, with a span of 15 bases between the germline ends. The CDR3 sequence holds 17 residues, the cysteine and phenylalanine included. Only the CDR3 part of the read is kept: 51 bases, read in frame from the first base. This record comes from a study of blood T cell repertoires in COVID-19 (dated by TCRdb to about 2020). Background for the entire study: Samples from collaborators originated in the United States, Italy and Spain and spanned both the acute and convalescent phases of COVID-19. A de-identified subject ID, COVID-19 status, age in years and sex were almost always included in the sample metadata. The dataset comprised deeply sampled blood TCRbeta repertoires from subjects exposed to, actively infected with, or recovered from COVID-19. Samples were obtained from the ongoing ImmuneRACE study (first 160 participants) and from some 1,300 subjects provided by 6 global collaborators. The material from the prospective study consisted of cDNA or gDNA derived from T cells, B-cell-depleted T cells, or PBMCs. The repertoires were released in a freely available public database meant as a resource for research on the immune response to SARS-CoV-2. HLA class I and class II types, where available, came from metadata supplied by the sample provider rather than from assay-based typing.

The immunoSEQ Assay, a bias-controlled multiplex PCR, was used to amplify TCRbeta CDR3 regions from genomic DNA. The authors' analysis ran thus. The number of nucleated cells in each sample was estimated from the amplification of reference gene primers within the assay. To quantify the absolute abundance of each unique TCRbeta CDR3 rearrangement, sequence reads were collapsed and filtered. For each sample, productive Simpson clonality was calculated by taking the square root of Simpson's diversity index across productive rearrangements. In TCRdb, the immuneACCESS table is reduced to in-frame sequences with V and J assigned. These tables do not hold every clone; where another copy was compared, an unresolved V gene accounts for under half, and the others remain unexplained. The V and J calls and clone size come from that table; D and trimming were worked out from the DNA. This sample has around 64,000 clones in its table, and about nine tenths of those were observed once. The ten biggest clones cover roughly 9% of the sample.

Paper-wide results and their limitations: How much clinical and demographic metadata was included differed by source and by participant, and the metadata was provided uncurated.

Collaborating institutions collected whole blood in K2EDTA tubes following their own protocols. For TCRbeta analysis, collaborators shipped samples in one of three forms: frozen whole blood, isolated PBMCs, or DNA extracted from either of those sample types. The chain uses TRBV7-9 and TRBJ2-1; a weak D assignment points to TRBD1 (6 bases agree). The receptor was derived from a human donor in a cohort sampled during active COVID-19. Sequenced material: peripheral blood. The nucleotides are TGTGCCAGCAGCTTAGGTCTTGGGGGCTCCACCTACAATGAGCAGTTCTTC. Its protein product is CASSLGLGGSTYNEQFF.